The entry below gives a single TCR beta chain sequence along with its context. The record originates from a study of cytomegalovirus exposure and HLA in healthy donors. Primers included in the PCR were 60 Vbeta and 13 Jbeta primers. Clones were read by immunoSEQ multiplex PCR, and TCRdb kept only the in-frame ones, dropping some. The top ten hold roughly 1.9% of the sample, which has about 220,000 clones, about three quarters seen once. The germline V gene encodes CDR1 SGHDT and CDR2 YYEEEE. This CDR3 contains 17 residues. This chain uses TRBV5-6 with TRBJ2-5; 11 positions agree with TRBD2. The tail of the sequence fits TRBJ2-7 better, so the J call may be wrong. The sequence came from a male donor in good health and CMV-seronegative. Specimen: PBMCs. The CDR3: CASSLGTSGQSSYEQYF. In nucleotides, the CDR3 is TGTGCCAGCAGCTTGGGGACTAGCGGGCAAAGCTCCTACGAGCAGTACTTC.